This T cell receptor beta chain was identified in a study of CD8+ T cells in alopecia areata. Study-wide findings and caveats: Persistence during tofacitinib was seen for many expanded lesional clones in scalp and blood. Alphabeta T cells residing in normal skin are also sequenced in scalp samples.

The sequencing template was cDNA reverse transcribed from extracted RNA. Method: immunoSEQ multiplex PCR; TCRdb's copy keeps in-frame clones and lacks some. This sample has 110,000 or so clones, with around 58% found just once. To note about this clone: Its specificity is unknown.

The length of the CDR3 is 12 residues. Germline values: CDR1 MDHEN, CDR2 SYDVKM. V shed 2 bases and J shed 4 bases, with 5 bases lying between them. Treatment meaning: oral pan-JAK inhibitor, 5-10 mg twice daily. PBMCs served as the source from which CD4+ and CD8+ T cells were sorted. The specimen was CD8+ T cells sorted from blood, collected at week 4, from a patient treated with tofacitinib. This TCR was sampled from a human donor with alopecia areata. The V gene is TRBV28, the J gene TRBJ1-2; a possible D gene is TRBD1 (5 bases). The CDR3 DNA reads TGTGCCAGCAGTTTACAGGGCTATGGCTACACCTTC. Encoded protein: CASSLQGYGYTF.